This T cell receptor (beta chain) was identified during a study of blood T cell repertoires in COVID-19. The wider study: The samples span acute and convalescent COVID-19 from the United States, Italy and Spain.

Seattle patient enrollment occurred during active infection, with longitudinal follow-up thereafter. As handled by the study authors: Reference gene primers were amplified, and this amplification served to estimate nucleated cell counts. Generated by immunoSEQ multiplex PCR, the TCRdb table keeps only in-frame clones and is missing some. That table gives V, J and clone size, and the DNA gave D and trimming. The table has 180,000 or so clones, roughly 88% seen once. The CDR3 runs 13 residues. V was cut by 8 bases and J by 2 bases, with 11 bases left in between. Germline V lookup: CDR1 WNHNN, CDR2 SYGVQD (reference sequence).

The chain joins TRBV10-1 to TRBJ2-3, with D possibly being TRBD1 (5 bases). Sequencing input: peripheral blood. The TCR was taken from a woman aged 35 to 49 with COVID-19, enrolled during active disease. CDR3 amino acids: CASPQGPTDTQYF. For the CDR3, the DNA is TGCGCCAGCCCCCAGGGCCCCACAGATACGCAGTATTTT.